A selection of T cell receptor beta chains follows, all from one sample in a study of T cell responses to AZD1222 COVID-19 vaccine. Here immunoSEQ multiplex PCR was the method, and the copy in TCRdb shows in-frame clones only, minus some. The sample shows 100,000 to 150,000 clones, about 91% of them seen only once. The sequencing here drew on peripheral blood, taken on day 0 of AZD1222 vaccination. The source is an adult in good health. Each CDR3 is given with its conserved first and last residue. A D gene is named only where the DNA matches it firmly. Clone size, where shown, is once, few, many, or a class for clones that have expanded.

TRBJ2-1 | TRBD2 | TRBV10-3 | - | TGTGCCATCAGTGCCGGGACTAGCGGTATAAGAGTTGATGAGCAGTTCTTC | CAISAGTSGIRVDEQFF
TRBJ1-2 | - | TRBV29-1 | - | TGCAGCGTAGACAAGTTTAACTATGGCTACACCTTC | CSVDKFNYGYTF
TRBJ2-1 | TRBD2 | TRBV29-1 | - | TGCAGCGTTGAAGGGGGAATAGCGGGAGGATCCTACAATGAGCAGTTCTTC | CSVEGGIAGGSYNEQFF
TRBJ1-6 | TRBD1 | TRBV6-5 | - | TGTGCCAGCAGCTCTCAACAGGGGGCGGACTCACCCCTCCACTTT | CASSSQQGADSPLHF
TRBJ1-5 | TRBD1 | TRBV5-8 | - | TGTGCCAGCAGCCCCTCGGGACAGTCCCATCAGCCCCAGCATTTT | CASSPSGQSHQPQHF
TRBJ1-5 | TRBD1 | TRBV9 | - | TGTGCCAGCAGCTCCCGGGACAGGGTTCGCGACAATCAGCCCCAGCATTTT | CASSSRDRVRDNQPQHF
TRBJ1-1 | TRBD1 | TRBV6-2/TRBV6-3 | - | TGTGCCAGCAGTTCAATCGTCGCTCCAGGGGGCACTGAAGCTTTCTTT | CASSSIVAPGGTEAFF
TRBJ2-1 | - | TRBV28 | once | TGTGCCAGCAGTTTATCTACCAAGAGCTCCTACAATGAGCAGTTCTTC | CASSLSTKSSYNEQFF
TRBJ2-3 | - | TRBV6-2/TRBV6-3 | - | TGTGCCAGCAGTTATAAAGGTATAGATACGCAGTATTTT | CASSYKGIDTQYF
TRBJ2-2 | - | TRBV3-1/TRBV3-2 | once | TGTGCCAGCAGCCAAGGTCTGGGGAACACCGGGGAGCTGTTTTTT | CASSQGLGNTGELFF
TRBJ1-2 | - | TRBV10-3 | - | TGTGCCATCAGTGAGGACTGGTCCCCCCTCAACTATGGCTACACCTTC | CAISEDWSPLNYGYTF
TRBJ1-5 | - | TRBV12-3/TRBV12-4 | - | TGTGCCAGCAGCCCACTAAATCAGCCCCAGCATTTT | CASSPLNQPQHF
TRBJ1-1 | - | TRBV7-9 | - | TGTGCCAGCAGCCCGTGGAACACTGGAGCTTTCTTT | CASSPWNTGAFF
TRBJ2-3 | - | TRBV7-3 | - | TGTGCCAGCAGCCCGGACCGGACCCGCACAGATACGCAGTATTTT | CASSPDRTRTDTQYF
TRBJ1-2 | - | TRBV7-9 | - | TGTGCCAGCAGCCCCCCGCCGGGAACCGATAACTATGGCTACACCTTC | CASSPPPGTDNYGYTF
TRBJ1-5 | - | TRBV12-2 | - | - | CASRLVAGGSNQPQHF
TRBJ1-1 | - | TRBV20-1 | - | TGCAGTGCTAGAGCTTCCTCACAGGCTTTCTTT | CSARASSQAFF
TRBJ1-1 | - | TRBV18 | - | TGTGCCAGCTCACCAGCCAGTACCTTCGCGGGGAACACTGAAGCTTTCTTT | CASSPASTFAGNTEAFF
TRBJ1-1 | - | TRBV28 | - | TGTGCCAGCACCAACCCCGGGGCTGGGAACACTGAAGCTTTCTTT | CASTNPGAGNTEAFF
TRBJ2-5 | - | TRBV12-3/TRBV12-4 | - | TGTGCCAGCAGTTTGAACCGGGAGACCCAGTACTTC | CASSLNRETQYF
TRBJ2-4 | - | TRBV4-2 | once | TGTGCCAGCAGCGTCGGGACAACAATCGCCAAAAACATTCAGTACTTC | CASSVGTTIAKNIQYF
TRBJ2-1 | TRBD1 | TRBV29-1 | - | TGCAGCGTTAGACAGGGGTCATTTGGGGAGCAGTTCTTC | CSVRQGSFGEQFF
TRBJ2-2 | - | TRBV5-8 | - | TGTGCCAGCAGCTTGTGGGAAACGCTCAACACCGGGGAGCTGTTTTTT | CASSLWETLNTGELFF
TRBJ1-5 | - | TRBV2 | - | TGTGCCAGCAGTGAGGGCAGTAGGCATTTT | CASSEGSRHF
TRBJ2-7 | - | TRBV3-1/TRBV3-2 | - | TGTGCCAGCAGCCAAAGCGTACTAACCTACGAGCAGTACTTC | CASSQSVLTYEQYF
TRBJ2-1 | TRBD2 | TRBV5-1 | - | TGCGCCAGCAGCCCTCTAGCGGTCACCTCCTACAATGAGCAGTTCTTC | CASSPLAVTSYNEQFF
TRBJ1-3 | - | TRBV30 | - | TGTGCCTGGAGTCGGGGTCTAGGCTCTGGAAACACCATATATTTT | CAWSRGLGSGNTIYF
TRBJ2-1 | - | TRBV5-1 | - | TGCGCCAGCAGCTTAGCATCCGGGTTGAGTTACAATGAGCAGTTCTTC | CASSLASGLSYNEQFF
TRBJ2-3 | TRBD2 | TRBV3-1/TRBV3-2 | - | TGTGCCAGCAGCCGACCCGGACTAGCGGGGCAGTATTTT | CASSRPGLAGQYF
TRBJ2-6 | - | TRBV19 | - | TGTGCCAGTAGTCCCCAAGTGAACTCTGGGGCCAACGTCCTGACTTTC | CASSPQVNSGANVLTF
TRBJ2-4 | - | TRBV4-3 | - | TGCGCCAGCAGCCAGGCGCCCGGACAGTTTGAAGGAAACATTCAGTACTTC | CASSQAPGQFEGNIQYF
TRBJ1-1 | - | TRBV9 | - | TGTGCCAGCAGCCCCCTTGGGAGAACCTTCGGGAACACTGAAGCTTTCTTT | CASSPLGRTFGNTEAFF
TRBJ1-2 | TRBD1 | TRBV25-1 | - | TGTGCCAGTAAGACAGGGGGCCTTGGCTACACCTTC | CASKTGGLGYTF
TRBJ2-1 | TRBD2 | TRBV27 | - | TGTGCCACCTCTAGCGGGGCTTCCTACAATGAGCAGTTCTTC | CATSSGASYNEQFF
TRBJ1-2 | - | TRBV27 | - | TGTGCCAGCAGTCCCGGGGGTTGGGACGGCTATGGCTACACCTTC | CASSPGGWDGYGYTF
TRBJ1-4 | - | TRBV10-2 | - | TGCGCCAGCAGCCAGCCCGGACTTACTAATGAAAAACTGTTTTTT | CASSQPGLTNEKLFF
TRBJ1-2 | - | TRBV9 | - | TGTGCCAGCAGCGTAGCAATGGAAAACTATGGCTACACCTTC | CASSVAMENYGYTF
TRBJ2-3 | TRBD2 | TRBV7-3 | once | TGTGCCAGCAGCCTGACTAGCAGTATCACAGATACGCAGTATTTT | CASSLTSSITDTQYF
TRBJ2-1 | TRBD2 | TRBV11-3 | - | TGTGCCAGCAGCTCACGGACTAGCGGGTCCTACAATGAGCAGTTCTTC | CASSSRTSGSYNEQFF
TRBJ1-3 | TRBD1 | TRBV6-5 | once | TGTGCCAGCAGGGTACAGGGGGCTGGAAACACCATATATTTT | CASRVQGAGNTIYF
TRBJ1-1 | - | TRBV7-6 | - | TGTGCCAGCAGCTCGCAAGGAGCGACTGAAGCTTTCTTT | CASSSQGATEAFF
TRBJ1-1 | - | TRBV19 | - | TGTGCCAGTAGTATTATGATCGGGATTCTGAACACTGAAGCTTTCTTT | CASSIMIGILNTEAFF
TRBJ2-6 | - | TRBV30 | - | TGTGCCTGGAAAAACTCTGGGGCCAACGTCCTGACTTTC | CAWKNSGANVLTF
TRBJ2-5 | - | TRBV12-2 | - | TGTGCAAGTCGCTTGACTCACCCTTGCGGGGGGATCCAAGAGACCCAGTACTTC | CASRLTHPCGGIQETQYF
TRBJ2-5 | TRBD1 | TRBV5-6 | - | TGTGCCAGCAGAGGGGACAGGTGGTCCCAAGAGACCCAGTACTTC | CASRGDRWSQETQYF
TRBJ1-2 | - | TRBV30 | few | TGTGCCTGGAGTGTACCCGGAGGGGGTGCTGGCTACACCTTC | CAWSVPGGGAGYTF
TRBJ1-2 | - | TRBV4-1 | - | TGCGCCAGCAGCCAGGGCGGACTATATGGCTACACCTTC | CASSQGGLYGYTF
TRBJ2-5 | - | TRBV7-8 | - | TGTGCCAGCAGCTGGGGCTCCCACCAAGAGACCCAGTACTTC | CASSWGSHQETQYF
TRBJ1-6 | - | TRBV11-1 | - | TGTGCCAGCAGCTTAGGCCGTCGGGATTCACCCCTCCACTTT | CASSLGRRDSPLHF
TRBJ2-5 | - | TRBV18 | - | TGTGCCAGCTCACCGACTCTGGAGACCCAGTACTTC | CASSPTLETQYF
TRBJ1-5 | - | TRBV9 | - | TGTGCCAGCAGCGCCGACGGATTCGGCAATCAGCCCCAGCATTTT | CASSADGFGNQPQHF
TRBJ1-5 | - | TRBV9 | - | TGTGCCAGCAGCGTAAGCCCCAGGGAGAATCAGCCCCAGCATTTT | CASSVSPRENQPQHF
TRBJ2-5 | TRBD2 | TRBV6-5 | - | TGTGCCAGCAGTTATACCGGGACTAGAGAGGGGACCCAGTACTTC | CASSYTGTREGTQYF
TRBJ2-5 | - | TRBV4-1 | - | TGCGCCAGCAGTCCCAACCGGGACGTCCAAGAGACCCAGTACTTC | CASSPNRDVQETQYF
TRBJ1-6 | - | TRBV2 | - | TGTGCCAGCAATGACGGATATTCACCCCTCCACTTT | CASNDGYSPLHF